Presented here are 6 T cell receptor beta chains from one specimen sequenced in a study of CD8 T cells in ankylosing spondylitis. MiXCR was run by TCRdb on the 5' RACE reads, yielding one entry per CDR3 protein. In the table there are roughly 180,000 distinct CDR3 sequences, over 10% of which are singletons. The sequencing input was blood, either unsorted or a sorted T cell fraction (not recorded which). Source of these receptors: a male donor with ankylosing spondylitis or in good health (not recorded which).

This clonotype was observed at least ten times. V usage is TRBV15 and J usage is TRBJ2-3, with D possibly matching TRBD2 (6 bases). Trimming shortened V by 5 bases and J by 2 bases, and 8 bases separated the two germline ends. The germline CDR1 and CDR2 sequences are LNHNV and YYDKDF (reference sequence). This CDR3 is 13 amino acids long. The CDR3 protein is CATSGTSTDTQYF. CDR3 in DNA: TGTGCCACCAGCGGGACTTCCACAGATACGCAGTATTTT.

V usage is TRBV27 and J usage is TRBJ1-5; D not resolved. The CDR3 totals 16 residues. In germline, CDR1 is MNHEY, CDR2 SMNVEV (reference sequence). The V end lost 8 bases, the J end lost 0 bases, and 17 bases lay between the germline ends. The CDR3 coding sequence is TGTGCCAGCGGTCCGGGCAGTCTATATAGCAATCAGCCCCAGCATTTT. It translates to CASGPGSLYSNQPQHF.

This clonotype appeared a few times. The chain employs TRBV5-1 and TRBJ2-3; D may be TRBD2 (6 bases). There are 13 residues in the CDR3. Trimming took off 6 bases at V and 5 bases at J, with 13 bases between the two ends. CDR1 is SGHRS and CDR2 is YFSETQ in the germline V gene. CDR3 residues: CASIGGEVDTQYF. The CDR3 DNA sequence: TGCGCCAGCATCGGCGGGGAGGTAGATACGCAGTATTTT.

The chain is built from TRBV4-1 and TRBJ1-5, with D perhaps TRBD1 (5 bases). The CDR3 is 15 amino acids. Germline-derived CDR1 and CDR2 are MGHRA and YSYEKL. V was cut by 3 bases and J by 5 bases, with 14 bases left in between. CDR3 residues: CASSQRGGVHQPQHF. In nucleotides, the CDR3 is TGCGCCAGCAGCCAGAGGGGCGGGGTACATCAGCCCCAGCATTTT.

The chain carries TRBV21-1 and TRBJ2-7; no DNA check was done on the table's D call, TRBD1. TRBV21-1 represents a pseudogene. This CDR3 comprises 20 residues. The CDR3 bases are TGTGCCAGCAGCTCCTTCCCGACAGCTGGTCAACGGGGCGAATCCTACGAGCAGTACTTC. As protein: CASSSFPTAGQRGESYEQYF.

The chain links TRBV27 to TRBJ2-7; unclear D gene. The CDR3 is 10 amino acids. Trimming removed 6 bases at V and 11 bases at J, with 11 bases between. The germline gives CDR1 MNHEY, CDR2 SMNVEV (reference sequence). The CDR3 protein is CASRGLQEYF. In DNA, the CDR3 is TGTGCCAGCAGGGGGTTGCAAGAGTACTTC.